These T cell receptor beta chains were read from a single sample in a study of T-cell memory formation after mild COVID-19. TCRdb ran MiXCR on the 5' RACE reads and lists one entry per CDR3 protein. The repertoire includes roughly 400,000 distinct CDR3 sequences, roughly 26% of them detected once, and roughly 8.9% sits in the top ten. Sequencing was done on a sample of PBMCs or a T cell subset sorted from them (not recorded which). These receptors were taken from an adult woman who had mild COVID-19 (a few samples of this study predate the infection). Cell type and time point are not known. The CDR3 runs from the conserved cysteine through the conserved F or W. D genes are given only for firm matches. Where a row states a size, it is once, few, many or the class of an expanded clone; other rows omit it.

CDR3 protein: CASSLRVNDEQYF
CDR3 DNA: TGCGCCAGCAGCTTGCGAGTTAACGACGAGCAGTACTTC
V gene: TRBV5-1
D gene: NA
clone size: few
J gene: TRBJ2-7

CDR3 protein: CASSPLAGGPSSHEQFF
CDR3 DNA: TGTGCCAGCAGCCCCCTAGCGGGGGGGCCCTCGTCCCATGAGCAGTTCTTC
V gene: TRBV12-3/TRBV12-4
D gene: TRBD2
clone size: few
J gene: TRBJ2-1

CDR3 protein: CASSLINTEAFF
CDR3 DNA: TGCGCCAGCAGCTTAATCAACACTGAAGCTTTCTTT
V gene: TRBV5-1
D gene: NA
clone size: NA
J gene: TRBJ1-1

CDR3 protein: CASSFRGLNSPLHF
CDR3 DNA: TGTGCCAGCAGCTTCAGGGGACTTAATTCACCCCTCCACTTT
V gene: TRBV12-3/TRBV12-4
D gene: NA
clone size: few
J gene: TRBJ1-6

CDR3 protein: CASSESGQGVQPQHF
CDR3 DNA: TGTGCCAGCAGTGAATCGGGACAGGGCGTTCAGCCCCAGCATTTT
V gene: TRBV2
D gene: TRBD1
clone size: NA
J gene: TRBJ1-5

CDR3 protein: CASGSPGEQFF
CDR3 DNA: TGTGCCAGCGGGAGCCCCGGGGAGCAGTTCTTC
V gene: TRBV6-5
D gene: NA
clone size: few
J gene: TRBJ2-1

CDR3 protein: CASTPGAPPDTQYF
CDR3 DNA: TGTGCCAGCACGCCAGGAGCACCCCCAGATACGCAGTATTTT
V gene: TRBV6-2/TRBV6-3
D gene: NA
clone size: NA
J gene: TRBJ2-3

CDR3 protein: CSAPGTSGSRGNIQYF
CDR3 DNA: TGCAGTGCCCCGGGAACTAGCGGGAGTAGGGGAAACATTCAGTACTTC
V gene: TRBV20-1
D gene: TRBD2
clone size: few
J gene: TRBJ2-4

CDR3 protein: CASSLTGGAPDTQYF
CDR3 DNA: TGTGCCAGCAGCTTGACAGGGGGCGCCCCAGATACGCAGTATTTT
V gene: TRBV7-2
D gene: TRBD1
clone size: NA
J gene: TRBJ2-3

CDR3 protein: CSASDRMRANVLTF
CDR3 DNA: TGCAGTGCTTCCGACAGGATGAGGGCCAACGTCCTGACTTTC
V gene: TRBV20-1
D gene: NA
clone size: few
J gene: TRBJ2-6

CDR3 protein: CASSTRGGHTDTQYF
CDR3 DNA: TGTGCCAGCAGCACCAGGGGGGGGCACACAGATACGCAGTATTTT
V gene: TRBV12-3/TRBV12-4
D gene: NA
clone size: few
J gene: TRBJ2-3

CDR3 protein: CASSSGLAFPEFF
CDR3 DNA: TGCGCCAGCAGCTCGGGACTAGCATTCCCTGAGTTCTTC
V gene: TRBV5-1
D gene: TRBD2
clone size: NA
J gene: TRBJ2-1

CDR3 protein: CASRMTGAYNEQFF
CDR3 DNA: TGTGCCAGCAGAATGACAGGGGCATACAATGAGCAGTTCTTC
V gene: TRBV6-1
D gene: TRBD1
clone size: NA
J gene: TRBJ2-1

CDR3 protein: CASSFLTGQGIQYF
CDR3 DNA: TGTGCCAGCAGCTTCCTGACAGGGCAAGGCATTCAGTACTTC
V gene: TRBV7-9
D gene: TRBD1
clone size: NA
J gene: TRBJ2-4

CDR3 protein: CASSLSDSFSYEQYF
CDR3 DNA: TGTGCCAGCAGCTTATCAGACAGTTTCTCCTACGAGCAGTACTTC
V gene: TRBV11-2
D gene: NA
clone size: NA
J gene: TRBJ2-7

CDR3 protein: CSAREVAGSSTEAFF
CDR3 DNA: TGCAGTGCTAGAGAGGTCGCAGGGAGTTCCACTGAAGCTTTCTTT
V gene: TRBV20-1
D gene: NA
clone size: NA
J gene: TRBJ1-1

CDR3 protein: CASSLDADNEQFF
CDR3 DNA: TGTGCCAGCAGCTTAGATGCGGACAATGAGCAGTTCTTC
V gene: TRBV7-2
D gene: NA
clone size: many
J gene: TRBJ2-1

CDR3 protein: CASSQEGIGYGYTF
CDR3 DNA: TGCGCCAGCAGCCAAGAGGGGATAGGGTATGGCTACACCTTC
V gene: TRBV4-1
D gene: NA
clone size: NA
J gene: TRBJ1-2